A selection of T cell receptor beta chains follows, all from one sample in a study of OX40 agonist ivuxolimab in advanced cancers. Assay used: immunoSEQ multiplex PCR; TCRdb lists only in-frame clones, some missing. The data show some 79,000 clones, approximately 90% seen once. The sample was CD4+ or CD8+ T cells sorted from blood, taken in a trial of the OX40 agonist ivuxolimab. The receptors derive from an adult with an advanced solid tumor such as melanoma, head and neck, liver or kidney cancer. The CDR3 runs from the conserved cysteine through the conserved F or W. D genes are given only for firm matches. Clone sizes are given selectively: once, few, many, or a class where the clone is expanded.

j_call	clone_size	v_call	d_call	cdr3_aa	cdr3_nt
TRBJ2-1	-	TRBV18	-	CASSPAGVNEQFF	TGTGCCAGCTCACCGGCAGGGGTGAATGAGCAGTTCTTC
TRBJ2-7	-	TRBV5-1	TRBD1	CASRYGTGGGEQYF	TGCGCCAGCAGGTACGGGACAGGGGGCGGCGAGCAGTACTTC
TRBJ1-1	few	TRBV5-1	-	CASSLLDNTEAFF	TGCGCCAGCAGCTTGTTGGATAACACTGAAGCTTTCTTT
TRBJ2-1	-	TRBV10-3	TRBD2	CAITRLAGVASNEQFF	TGTGCCATCACCCGACTAGCGGGAGTGGCTAGCAATGAGCAGTTCTTC
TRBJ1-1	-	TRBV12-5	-	CASGLVDSPAFF	TGTGCTAGTGGTTTGGTAGACAGCCCAGCTTTCTTT
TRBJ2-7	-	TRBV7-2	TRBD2	CASSPDSGRAREQYF	TGTGCCAGCAGCCCAGATAGCGGGAGGGCCCGCGAGCAGTACTTC
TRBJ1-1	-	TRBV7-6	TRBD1	CASSNGQGRPQAFF	TGTGCCAGCAGTAATGGACAGGGGAGGCCTCAAGCTTTCTTT
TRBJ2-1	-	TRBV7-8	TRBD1	CASSTPSGTGGRGQFF	TGTGCCAGCAGCACCCCCTCCGGGACAGGGGGCAGGGGGCAGTTCTTC
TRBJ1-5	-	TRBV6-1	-	CASSEARPLTGKDQPQHF	TGTGCCAGCAGTGAAGCCCGCCCGCTTACAGGGAAGGATCAGCCCCAGCATTTT
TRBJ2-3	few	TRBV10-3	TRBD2	CAISRGLAGGTDTQYF	TGTGCCATCAGCCGGGGACTAGCGGGGGGCACAGATACGCAGTATTTT
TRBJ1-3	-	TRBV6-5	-	CASSYGGLSGNTIYF	TGTGCCAGCAGTTACGGGGGGCTATCCGGAAACACCATATATTTT
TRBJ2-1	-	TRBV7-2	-	CASSRERARNEQFF	TGTGCCAGCAGTCGGGAGCGGGCGCGGAATGAGCAGTTCTTC
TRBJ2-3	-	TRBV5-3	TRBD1	CARSLFPGQATDTQYF	TGTGCCAGAAGCTTGTTTCCTGGACAGGCCACAGATACGCAGTATTTT
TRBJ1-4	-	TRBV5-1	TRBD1	CASSLGQGSEKLFF	TGCGCCAGCAGCTTGGGACAGGGAAGTGAAAAACTGTTTTTT
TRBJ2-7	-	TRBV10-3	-	CAISESTAYSYEQYF	TGTGCCATCAGTGAGTCGACGGCATACTCCTACGAGCAGTACTTC
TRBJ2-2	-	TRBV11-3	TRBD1	CASSLAGTGNTGELFF	TGTGCCAGCAGCTTAGCCGGGACAGGGAACACCGGGGAGCTGTTTTTT
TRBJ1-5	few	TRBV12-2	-	CASRQTGVQPQHF	TGTGCAAGTCGCCAAACAGGGGTTCAGCCCCAGCATTTT
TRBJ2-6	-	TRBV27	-	CASSLVPSSGANVLTF	TGTGCCAGCAGTTTAGTACCCAGCTCTGGGGCCAACGTCCTGACTTTC
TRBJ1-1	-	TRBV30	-	CAWSVPGVGNTEAFF	TGTGCCTGGAGTGTACCGGGGGTCGGTAACACTGAAGCTTTCTTT
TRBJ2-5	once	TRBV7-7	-	CASSLLAGFQETQYF	TGTGCCAGCAGCTTATTGGCGGGCTTCCAAGAGACCCAGTACTTC
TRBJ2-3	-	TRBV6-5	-	CASSYVRGYTDTQYF	TGTGCCAGCAGTTACGTCAGGGGATACACAGATACGCAGTATTTT
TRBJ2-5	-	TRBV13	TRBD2	CASSLAAGGKTQYF	TGTGCCAGCAGCTTAGCAGCGGGAGGGAAGACCCAGTACTTC
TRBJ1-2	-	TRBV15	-	CATSARNKNYGYTF	TGTGCCACCAGCGCGAGAAATAAAAACTATGGCTACACCTTC
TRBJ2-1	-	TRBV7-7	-	CASSPSLYNEQFF	TGTGCCAGCAGCCCCTCTCTTTACAATGAGCAGTTCTTC
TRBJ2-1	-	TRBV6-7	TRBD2	CASSHSSGAVNEQFF	TGTGCCAGCAGTCACTCTAGCGGAGCGGTCAATGAGCAGTTCTTC
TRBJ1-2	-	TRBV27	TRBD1	CASSRQGAFYGYTF	TGTGCCAGCAGTCGACAGGGGGCGTTCTATGGCTACACCTTC
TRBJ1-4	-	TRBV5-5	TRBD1	CASSHDRAGEKLFF	TGTGCCAGCAGCCACGACAGGGCGGGTGAAAAACTGTTTTTT
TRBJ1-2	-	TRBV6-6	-	CASSYMEGDYGYTF	TGTGCCAGCAGTTACATGGAGGGTGACTATGGCTACACCTTC
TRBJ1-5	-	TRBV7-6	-	CASSLAGDNQPQHF	TGTGCCAGCAGCTTAGCAGGGGACAATCAGCCCCAGCATTTT
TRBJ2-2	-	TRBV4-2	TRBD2	CASSRKTSGTNTGELFF	TGTGCCAGCAGCCGAAAAACTAGCGGGACTAACACCGGGGAGCTGTTTTTT
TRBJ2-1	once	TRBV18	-	CASSPAQKDNEQFF	TGTGCCAGCTCACCGGCTCAGAAGGACAATGAGCAGTTCTTC
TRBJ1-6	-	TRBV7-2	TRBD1	CASSDRDRGLFTPLHF	TGTGCCAGCAGCGACCGGGACAGGGGGCTTTTTACGCCCCTCCACTTT
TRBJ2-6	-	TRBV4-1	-	CASRPGLYGANVLTF	TGCGCCAGCAGACCAGGGCTATATGGGGCCAACGTCCTGACTTTC
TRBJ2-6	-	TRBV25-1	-	CASSGVQAGANVLTF	TGTGCCAGCAGCGGGGTACAGGCTGGGGCCAACGTCCTGACTTTC
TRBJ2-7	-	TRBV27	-	CASSSTGWGYEQYF	TGTGCCAGCAGTTCGACAGGATGGGGCTACGAGCAGTACTTC
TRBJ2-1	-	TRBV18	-	CASSPRTVRLKVNEQFF	TGTGCCAGCTCACCAAGGACAGTCCGCCTGAAGGTCAATGAGCAGTTCTTC
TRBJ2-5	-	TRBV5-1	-	CASSLGRGAETQYF	TGCGCCAGCAGCTTGGGCAGGGGCGCGGAGACCCAGTACTTC
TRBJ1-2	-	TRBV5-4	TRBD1	CASSPGGQPYGYTF	TGTGCCAGCAGCCCGGGGGGACAGCCCTATGGCTACACCTTC
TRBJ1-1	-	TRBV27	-	CASRPLGRMNTEAFF	TGTGCCAGCAGACCCCTCGGCAGAATGAACACTGAAGCTTTCTTT
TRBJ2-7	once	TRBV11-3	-	CASSLVRAGGFSYEQYF	TGTGCCAGCAGCTTAGTCAGGGCCGGGGGTTTTTCCTACGAGCAGTACTTC
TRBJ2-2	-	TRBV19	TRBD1	CASNRGQTNTGELFF	TGTGCCAGTAATAGGGGGCAGACGAACACCGGGGAGCTGTTTTTT
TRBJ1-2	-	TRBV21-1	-	CASSKRTGDKSGGYTF	TGTGCCAGCAGCAAAAGAACAGGAGATAAATCGGGAGGCTACACCTTC
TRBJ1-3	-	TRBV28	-	CASSFGGDGNTIYF	TGTGCCAGCAGTTTTGGAGGGGATGGAAACACCATATATTTT
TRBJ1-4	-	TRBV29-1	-	CSVNGQNNEKLFF	TGCAGCGTTAATGGCCAGAATAATGAAAAACTGTTTTTT
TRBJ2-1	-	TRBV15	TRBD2	CATSMGTSGDNEQFF	TGTGCCACCAGCATGGGGACTAGCGGGGACAATGAGCAGTTCTTC
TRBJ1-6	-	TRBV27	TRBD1	CASSIGQAAPLHF	TGTGCCAGCAGTATCGGACAGGCCGCTCCCCTCCACTTT
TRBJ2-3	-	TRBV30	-	CAWSVGVLVEDTQYF	TGTGCCTGGAGCGTAGGGGTTCTTGTCGAGGATACGCAGTATTTT
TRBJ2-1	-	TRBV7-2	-	CASSERPMDQNNEQFF	TGTGCCAGCAGCGAACGCCCCATGGACCAGAACAATGAGCAGTTCTTC
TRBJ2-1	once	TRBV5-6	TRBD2	CASSFGGRAVDEQFF	TGTGCCAGCAGCTTTGGGGGGAGGGCCGTCGATGAGCAGTTCTTC
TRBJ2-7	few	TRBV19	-	CASSTGDAYEQYF	TGTGCCAGTAGCACAGGAGACGCCTACGAGCAGTACTTC
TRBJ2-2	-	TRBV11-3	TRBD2	CASSLALSSGRVTGELFF	TGTGCCAGCAGCCTGGCCCTCTCTAGCGGGAGGGTTACCGGGGAGCTGTTTTTT
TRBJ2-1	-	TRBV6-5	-	CASSPLPWTASKQFF	TGTGCCAGCAGTCCTCTGCCGTGGACTGCCTCGAAGCAGTTCTTC
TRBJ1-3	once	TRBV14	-	CASSQDSRVGGYSSGNTIYF	TGTGCCAGCAGCCAAGATAGTCGTGTAGGAGGATACAGCTCTGGAAACACCATATATTTT
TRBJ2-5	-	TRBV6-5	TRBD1	CASSYGTGGQTQYF	TGTGCCAGCAGTTACGGGACAGGGGGGCAGACCCAGTACTTC